This entry describes one T cell receptor (beta chain). This record belongs to a study of blood T cell repertoires in COVID-19. Looking at the study overall: T cells, B-cell-depleted T cells, or PBMCs supplied cDNA or gDNA.

Only in-frame clones appear in the TCRdb table, and some are missing; sequencing was by immunoSEQ multiplex PCR. The sample includes over 200,000 clones, roughly 87% seen only once; the top ten take under 2.5%. The TCR originated in a man aged 35-49 years with active or convalescent COVID-19. Material: peripheral blood.

CDR3 residues: CASRRSSGPQNPRSNEQFF. The CDR3 DNA follows: TGCGCCAGCCGTCGGTCTAGCGGGCCTCAAAATCCCCGGAGCAATGAGCAGTTCTTC. This rearrangement joins TRBV23-1 to TRBJ2-1, with TRBD2 matching 8 bases. TRBV23-1 is annotated as an ORF whose role is uncertain. The CDR3 extends over 19 amino acids. V trimming: 8 bases; J trimming: 6 bases; junction bases outside the gene matches: 24.